The clone carrying this T cell receptor (beta chain) occurred once. The sample originates from a study of Tregs in tolerant kidney transplant recipients. The nonmyeloablative bone marrow transplants came from related graft donors, with transient mixed chimerism. CDR1 SGHTA and CDR2 FQGNSA come from the germline V gene. V was trimmed by 4 bases and J by 10 bases, leaving 17 bases between them. The CDR3 spans 15 residues. The assay was immunoSEQ multiplex PCR, and TCRdb's table has in-frame clones only and misses some. The data hold 95,000 or so clones, with roughly 93% observed a single time. The TCR was taken from a human patient who received a combined kidney and bone marrow transplant. Some T cells may be graft donor cells. This rearrangement joins TRBV7-2 to TRBJ1-6; D remains ambiguous. The specimen comprised CD4+ T cells from blood (PBMCs), sampled 12 months after the transplant. The CDR3 DNA follows: TGTGCCAGCAGCTCGAGGGCCCTCCTTGGGTCACCCCTCCACTTT. It specifies CASSSRALLGSPLHF.